The present T cell receptor (beta chain) was sequenced within a study of cytomegalovirus exposure and HLA in healthy donors. Whole-study findings and limits: For most TCR beta V segments, an earlier analysis put the productive rate at about 90% or about 30% of the time. Reportedly, HLA-A and HLA-B alleles of most subjects were accurately predicted from TCR beta. DRB1 had the most TCR associations and HLA-C the fewest, a later analysis found, with rates varying by HLA locus.

With 60 Vbeta and 13 Jbeta primers, the PCR was carried out. The table came from immunoSEQ multiplex PCR; TCRdb's copy has only in-frame clones and leaves some out. This table holds roughly 130,000 clones, approximately 91% found once. Regarding this clone: The antigen is not known.

Germline-derived CDR1 and CDR2 are SNHLY and FYNNEI. V shed 2 bases and J shed 0 bases, with 8 bases lying between them. There are 15 residues in the CDR3. The chain links TRBV2 to TRBJ1-3; D uncertain. Sequenced material: PBMCs. The receptor's source is a woman in her 40s in good health and CMV-seronegative. The CDR3 loop reads CASSELRFSGNTIYF. CDR3 coding DNA: TGTGCCAGCAGTGAACTCAGGTTCTCTGGAAACACCATATATTTT.